This T cell receptor beta chain comes out of a study of T cell repertoires in cytomegalovirus infection. Overall study: It was recently identified HLA-C-restricted and well-studied HLA-B-restricted CMV epitopes that the study used. The study, taken as a whole, reports: Pooled public TCR beta family frequency picked out CMV carriers with the relevant HLA. HLA-C-restricted CMV-specific TCR beta clonotypes prevailed in the ex vivo response.

V shed 6 bases and J shed 5 bases, with 12 bases lying between them. Germline V gene data show CDR1 as SGHRS and CDR2 as YFSETQ. The CDR3 is 13 amino acids. A word on this clonotype: What it binds is unknown.

MiXCR, run by TCRdb on the reads, gives a single entry per CDR3 protein. The sample has about half a million distinct CDR3 sequences, around a third seen once; the top ten hold roughly 15%. The sample consisted of cultured PBMCs, taken from culture after CMV antigen stimulation. The sequence came from a human donor in good health (CMV status not recorded). Some clones in this sample may be carry-over from other donors' samples. The chain joins TRBV5-1 to TRBJ2-1, with D hard to call. The chain's CDR3 is CASNSVRNNEQFF. Written as DNA, the CDR3 is TGCGCCAGCAACAGCGTCAGGAACAATGAGCAGTTCTTC.